What follows is one T cell receptor (beta chain) and its context. Other nucleotide sequences from this sample produce the same CDR3. The data were taken from a study of shared clonotypes between healthy human individuals. Clones were sequenced by immunoSEQ multiplex PCR, and TCRdb holds only the in-frame ones, with some missing. Altogether millions of clones are present, 90% to 95% being singletons, with the ten largest covering under 0.15%. This TCR derives from a man between 18 and 35 years old in good health. The sequencing input was naive CD4+ T cells sorted from blood. Subset noted: CD45RA+ positively selected.

This CDR3 reads CASSLGVYEQYF. Written as DNA, the CDR3 is TGTGCCAGCAGCTTAGGGGTGTACGAGCAGTACTTC. This chain connects TRBV7-2 to TRBJ2-7; no clear D gene. Between the trimmed V and J ends, which lost 1 base and 4 bases, there was a span of 5 bases. The length of the CDR3 is 12 residues. The germline V gene encodes CDR1 SGHTA and CDR2 FQGNSA.